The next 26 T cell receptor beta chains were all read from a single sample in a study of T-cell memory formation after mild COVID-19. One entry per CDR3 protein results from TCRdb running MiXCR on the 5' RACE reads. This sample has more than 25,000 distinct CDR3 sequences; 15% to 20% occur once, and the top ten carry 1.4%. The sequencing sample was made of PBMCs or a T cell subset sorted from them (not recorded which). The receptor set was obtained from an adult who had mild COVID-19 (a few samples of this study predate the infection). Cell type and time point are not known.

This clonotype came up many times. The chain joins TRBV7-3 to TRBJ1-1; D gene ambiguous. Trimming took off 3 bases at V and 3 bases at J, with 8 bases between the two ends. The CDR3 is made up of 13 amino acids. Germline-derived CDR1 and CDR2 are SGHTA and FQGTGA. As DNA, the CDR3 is TGTGCCAGCAGCTTGCACGAGGACACTGAAGCTTTCTTT. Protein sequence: CASSLHEDTEAFF. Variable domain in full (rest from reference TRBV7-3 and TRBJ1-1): GAGVSQTPSNKVTEKGKYVELRCDPISGHTALYWYRQSLGQGPEFLIYFQGTGAADDSGLPNDRFFAVRPEGSVSTLKIQRTERGDSAVYLCASSLHEDTEAFFGQGTRLTVV.

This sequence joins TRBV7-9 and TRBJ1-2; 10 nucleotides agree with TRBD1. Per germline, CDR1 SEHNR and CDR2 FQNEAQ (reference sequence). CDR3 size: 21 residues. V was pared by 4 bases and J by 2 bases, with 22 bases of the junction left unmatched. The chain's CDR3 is CASSWTAALGQGFGGNYGYTF. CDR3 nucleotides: TGTGCCAGCAGCTGGACGGCCGCTCTGGGACAGGGGTTCGGTGGGAACTATGGCTACACCTTC.

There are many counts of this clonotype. The CDR3 bases are TGCAGCGTTGGCGGGAGGGTCACAGATACGCAGTATTTT. Translated: CSVGGRVTDTQYF. V usage is TRBV29-1 and J usage is TRBJ2-3, with TRBD2 matching 9 bases. The CDR3 runs 13 residues. Germline V CDR1 and CDR2: SQVTM, ANQGSEA. Trimming took 4 bases from V and 2 from J; bases not matched to a gene: 1.

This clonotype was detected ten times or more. The chain's CDR3 is CASSTGTSGRAPYF. For the CDR3, the DNA is TGTGCCAGCAGCACAGGGACTAGCGGGAGGGCCCCGTACTTC. V and J are TRBV7-6 and TRBJ2-5; 16 nucleotides line up with TRBD2. V was clipped by 5 bases and J by 13 bases; unmatched bases: 7. The CDR3 totals 14 residues. Looked up from germline, CDR1 is SGHVS and CDR2 is FNYEAQ.

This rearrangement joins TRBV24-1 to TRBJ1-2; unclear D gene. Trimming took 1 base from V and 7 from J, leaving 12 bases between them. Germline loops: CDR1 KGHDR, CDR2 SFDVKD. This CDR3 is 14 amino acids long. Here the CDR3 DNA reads TGTGCCACCAGTGATTTAGGCCAGGCTGGTGGCTACACCTTC. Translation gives CATSDLGQAGGYTF.

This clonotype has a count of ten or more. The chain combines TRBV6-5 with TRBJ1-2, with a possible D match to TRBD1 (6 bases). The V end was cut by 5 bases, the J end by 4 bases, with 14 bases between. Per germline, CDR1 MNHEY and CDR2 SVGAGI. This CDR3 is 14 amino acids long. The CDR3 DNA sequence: TGTGCCAGCAGTCCACAAACAGGGTCCTATGGCTACACCTTC. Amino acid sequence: CASSPQTGSYGYTF.

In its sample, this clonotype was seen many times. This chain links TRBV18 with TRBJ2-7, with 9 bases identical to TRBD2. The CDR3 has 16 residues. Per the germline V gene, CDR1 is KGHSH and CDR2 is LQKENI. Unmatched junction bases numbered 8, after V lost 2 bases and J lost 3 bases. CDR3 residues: CASSPGLAGTGYEQYF. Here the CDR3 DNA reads TGTGCCAGCTCACCAGGGCTAGCGGGGACGGGCTACGAGCAGTACTTC.

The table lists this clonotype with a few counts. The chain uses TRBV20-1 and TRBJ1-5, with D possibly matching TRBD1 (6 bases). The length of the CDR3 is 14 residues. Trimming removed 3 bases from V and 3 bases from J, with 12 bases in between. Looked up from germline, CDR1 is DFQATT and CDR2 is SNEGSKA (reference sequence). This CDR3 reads CSARPGGPNQPQHF. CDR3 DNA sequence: TGCAGTGCTAGGCCGGGGGGCCCCAATCAGCCCCAGCATTTT.

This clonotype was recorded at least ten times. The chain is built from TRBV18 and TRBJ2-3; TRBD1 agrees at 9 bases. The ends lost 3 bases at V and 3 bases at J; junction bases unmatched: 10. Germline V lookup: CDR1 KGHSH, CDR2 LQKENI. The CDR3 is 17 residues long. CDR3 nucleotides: TGTGCCAGCTCACCTTTTACAGGGGGCCTGTTAACAGATACGCAGTATTTT. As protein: CASSPFTGGLLTDTQYF.

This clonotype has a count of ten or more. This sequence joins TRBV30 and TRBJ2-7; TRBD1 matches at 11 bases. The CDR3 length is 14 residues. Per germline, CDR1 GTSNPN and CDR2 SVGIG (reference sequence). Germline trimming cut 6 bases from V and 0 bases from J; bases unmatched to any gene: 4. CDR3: CACTGTGGSYEQYF. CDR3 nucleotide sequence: TGTGCCTGTACCGGGACAGGGGGCTCCTACGAGCAGTACTTC.

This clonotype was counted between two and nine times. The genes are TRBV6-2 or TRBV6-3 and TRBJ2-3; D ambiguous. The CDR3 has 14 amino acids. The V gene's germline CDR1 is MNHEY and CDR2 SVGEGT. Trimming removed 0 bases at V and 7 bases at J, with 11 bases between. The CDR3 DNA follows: TGTGCCAGCAGTTACTCCGGTCCGGCCCATACGCAGTATTTT. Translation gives CASSYSGPAHTQYF.

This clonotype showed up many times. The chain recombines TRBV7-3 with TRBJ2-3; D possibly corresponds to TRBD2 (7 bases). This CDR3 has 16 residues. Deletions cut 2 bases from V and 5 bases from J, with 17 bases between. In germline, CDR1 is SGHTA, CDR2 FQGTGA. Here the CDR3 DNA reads TGTGCCAGCAGCTTAGGGGGGGGCCCACCCGGAGATACGCAGTATTTT. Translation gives CASSLGGGPPGDTQYF. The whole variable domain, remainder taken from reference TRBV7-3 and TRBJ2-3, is GAGVSQTPSNKVTEKGKYVELRCDPISGHTALYWYRQSLGQGPEFLIYFQGTGAADDSGLPNDRFFAVRPEGSVSTLKIQRTERGDSAVYLCASSLGGGPPGDTQYFGPGTRLTVL.

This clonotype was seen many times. The chain's CDR3 is CASSQDAVNPLAGPADTQYF. The CDR3, as DNA: TGTGCCAGCAGCCAAGACGCCGTTAACCCGCTAGCGGGGCCCGCAGATACGCAGTATTTT. The chain carries TRBV3-1 and TRBJ2-3; 9 bases fit TRBD2. The CDR3 runs to 20 residues. CDR1 and CDR2 from the germline V gene are LGHDT and YNNKEL (reference sequence). The trim removed 0 bases at V and 4 bases at J, leaving 17 bases unmatched.

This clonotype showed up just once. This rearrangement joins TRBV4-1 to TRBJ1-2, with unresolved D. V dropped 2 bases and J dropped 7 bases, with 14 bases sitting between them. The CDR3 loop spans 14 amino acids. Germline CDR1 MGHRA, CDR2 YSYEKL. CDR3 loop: CASSQSGTQGGYTF. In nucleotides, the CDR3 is TGCGCCAGCAGCCAAAGTGGCACACAAGGTGGCTACACCTTC.

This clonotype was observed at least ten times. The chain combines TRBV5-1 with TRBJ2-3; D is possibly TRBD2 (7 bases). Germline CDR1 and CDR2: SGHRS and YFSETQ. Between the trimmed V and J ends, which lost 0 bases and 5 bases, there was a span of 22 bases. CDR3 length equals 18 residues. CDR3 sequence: CASSLAPLGGAGGDTQYF. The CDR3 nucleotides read TGCGCCAGCAGCTTGGCCCCTCTAGGGGGGGCCGGAGGAGATACGCAGTATTTT. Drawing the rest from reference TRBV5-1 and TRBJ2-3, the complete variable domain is KAGVTQTPRYLIKTRGQQVTLSCSPISGHRSVSWYQQTPGQGLQFLFEYFSETQRNKGNFPGRFSGRQFSNSRSEMNVSTLELGDSALYLCASSLAPLGGAGGDTQYFGPGTRLTVL.

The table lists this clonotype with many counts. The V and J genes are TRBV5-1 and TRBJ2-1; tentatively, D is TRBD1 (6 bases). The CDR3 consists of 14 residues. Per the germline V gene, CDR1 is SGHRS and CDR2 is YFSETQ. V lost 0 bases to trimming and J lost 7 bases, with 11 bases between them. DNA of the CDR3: TGCGCCAGCAGCTTGGAGGACAGTTTTAATGAGCAGTTCTTC. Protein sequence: CASSLEDSFNEQFF.

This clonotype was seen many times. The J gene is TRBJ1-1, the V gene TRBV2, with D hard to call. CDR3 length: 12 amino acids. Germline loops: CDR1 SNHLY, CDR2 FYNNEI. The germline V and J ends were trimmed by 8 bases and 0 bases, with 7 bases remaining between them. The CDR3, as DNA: TGTGCCAGCCGCCAGATGAACACTGAAGCTTTCTTT. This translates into CASRQMNTEAFF.

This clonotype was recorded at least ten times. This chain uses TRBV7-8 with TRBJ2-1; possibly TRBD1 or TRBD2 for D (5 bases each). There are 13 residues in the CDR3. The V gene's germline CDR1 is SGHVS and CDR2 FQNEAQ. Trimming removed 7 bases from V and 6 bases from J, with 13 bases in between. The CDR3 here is CASTGDLRNEQFF. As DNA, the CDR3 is TGTGCCAGCACTGGGGACCTCCGCAATGAGCAGTTCTTC.

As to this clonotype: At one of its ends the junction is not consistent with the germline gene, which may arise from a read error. Here the CDR3 reads CASIQGEATYEQYF. CDR3 coding DNA: TGCGCCAGCATCCAAGGGGAAGCGACCTACGAGCAGTACTTC. The chain employs TRBV4-3 and TRBJ2-7, with D tentatively TRBD1 (5 bases). This CDR3 has 14 amino acids. In germline, CDR1 is LGHNA, CDR2 YSLEER.

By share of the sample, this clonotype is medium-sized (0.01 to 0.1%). The CDR3 DNA sequence: TGTGCCAGCAGCTCCGGGGGGCACACAGATACGCAGTATTTT. Translated, it gives CASSSGGHTDTQYF. V is TRBV7-6 and J is TRBJ2-3; a possible D gene is TRBD2 (7 bases). The V gene's germline CDR1 is SGHVS and CDR2 FNYEAQ. Deletions cut 4 bases from V and 2 bases from J, with 10 bases between. The CDR3 length is 14 residues.

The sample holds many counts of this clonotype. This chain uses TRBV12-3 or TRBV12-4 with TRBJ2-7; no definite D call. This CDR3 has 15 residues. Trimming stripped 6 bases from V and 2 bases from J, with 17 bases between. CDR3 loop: CASSPNMVAAYEQYF. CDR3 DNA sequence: TGTGCCAGCAGCCCTAATATGGTGGCAGCCTACGAGCAGTACTTC.

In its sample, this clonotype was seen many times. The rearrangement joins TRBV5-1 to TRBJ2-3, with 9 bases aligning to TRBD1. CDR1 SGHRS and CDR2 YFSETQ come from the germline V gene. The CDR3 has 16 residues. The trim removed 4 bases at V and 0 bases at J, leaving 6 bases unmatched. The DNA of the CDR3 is TGCGCCAGCAGCGTGTGGGGACAGGGAAGCACAGATACGCAGTATTTT. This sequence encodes CASSVWGQGSTDTQYF.

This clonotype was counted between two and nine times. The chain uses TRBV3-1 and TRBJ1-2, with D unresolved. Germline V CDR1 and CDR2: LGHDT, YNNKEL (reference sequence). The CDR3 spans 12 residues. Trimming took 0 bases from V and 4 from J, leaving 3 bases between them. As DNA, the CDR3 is TGTGCCAGCAGCCAAGAGAGCTATGGCTACACCTTC. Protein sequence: CASSQESYGYTF.

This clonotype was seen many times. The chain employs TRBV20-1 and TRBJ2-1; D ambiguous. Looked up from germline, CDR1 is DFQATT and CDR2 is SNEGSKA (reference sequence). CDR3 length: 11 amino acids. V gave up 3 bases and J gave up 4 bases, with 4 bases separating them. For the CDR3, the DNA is TGCAGTGCTAGGGGGTACAATGAGCAGTTCTTC. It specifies CSARGYNEQFF.

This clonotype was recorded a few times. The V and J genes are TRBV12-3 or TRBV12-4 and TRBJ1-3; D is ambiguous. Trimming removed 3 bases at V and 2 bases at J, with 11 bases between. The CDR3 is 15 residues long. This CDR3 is CASSFRLNTGNTIYF. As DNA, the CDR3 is TGTGCCAGCAGTTTCAGGCTAAATACTGGAAACACCATATATTTT.

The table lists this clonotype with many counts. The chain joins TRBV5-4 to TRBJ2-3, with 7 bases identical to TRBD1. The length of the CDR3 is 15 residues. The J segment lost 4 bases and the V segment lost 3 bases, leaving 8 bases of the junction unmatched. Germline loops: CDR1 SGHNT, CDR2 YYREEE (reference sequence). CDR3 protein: CASSSDRVGADTQYF. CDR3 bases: TGTGCCAGCAGCTCCGACAGGGTCGGGGCAGATACGCAGTATTTT.